These 20 T cell receptor beta chains share one sample of origin, sequenced in a study of cytomegalovirus exposure and HLA in healthy donors. The PCR contained 60 Vbeta and 13 Jbeta primers. TCRdb keeps only in-frame clones here, not all; method: immunoSEQ multiplex PCR. The sample has about 130,000 clones; roughly four fifths are singletons. Sequenced material: PBMCs. The source is a woman in her thirties or forties in good health and CMV-seropositive.

The chain combines TRBV23-1 with TRBJ2-5; 11 nucleotides match TRBD2. TRBV23-1 is an ORF, with its function uncertain. CDR3 size: 15 residues. V gave up 2 bases and J gave up 5 bases; unmatched junction bases: 4. DNA for the CDR3: TGCGCCAGCAGTCAAACTAGCGGGAGTCGGGAGACCCAGTACTTC. This sequence encodes CASSQTSGSRETQYF.

This sequence joins TRBV6-1 and TRBJ2-5, with TRBD2 as a possible D gene (5 bases). Germline CDR1 reads MNHNS; CDR2 reads SASEGT. This CDR3 is 13 amino acids long. Trimming took off 4 bases at V and 4 bases at J, with 10 bases between the two ends. CDR3 sequence (DNA): TGTGCCAGCAGTGGAGGGCGGGTAGAGACCCAGTACTTC. It translates to CASSGGRVETQYF.

This clone was seen only a few times. The V gene is TRBV5-6, the J gene TRBJ2-7; D is possibly TRBD1 (6 bases). The CDR3 is 15 amino acids. Germline V gene data show CDR1 as SGHDT and CDR2 as YYEEEE. The V and J ends lost 5 bases and 2 bases respectively, with 17 bases between them. CDR3 in DNA: TGTGCCAGCAGTTCAAACCGGGACACCACCTACGAGCAGTACTTC. Protein: CASSSNRDTTYEQYF. Using reference TRBV5-6 and TRBJ2-7 for the parts outside the CDR3, the full variable domain is DAGVTQSPTHLIKTRGQQVTLRCSPKSGHDTVSWYQQALGQGPQFIFQYYEEEERQRGNFPDRFSGHQFPNYSSELNVNALLLGDSALYLCASSSNRDTTYEQYFGPGTRLTVT.

This clone was observed a handful of times. V is TRBV5-4 and J is TRBJ2-3; possible D gene TRBD1, 5 bases. Per germline, CDR1 SGHNT and CDR2 YYREEE (reference sequence). V shed 0 bases and J shed 2 bases, with 10 bases lying between them. The CDR3 totals 15 residues. The CDR3 nucleotides are TGTGCCAGCAGCTTGGACCAGGGTTTCACAGATACGCAGTATTTT. Protein product: CASSLDQGFTDTQYF. The complete variable domain, with remaining parts taken from reference TRBV5-4 and TRBJ2-3, reads ETGVTQSPTHLIKTRGQQVTLRCSSQSGHNTVSWYQQALGQGPQFIFQYYREEENGRGNFPPRFSGLQFPNYSSELNVNALELDDSALYLCASSLDQGFTDTQYFGPGTRLTVL.

The chain combines TRBV19 with TRBJ2-2; the match to TRBD1 covers 9 bases. Germline assignment: CDR1 LNHDA and CDR2 SQIVND (reference sequence). Trimming took 6 bases from V and 4 from J; bases not matched to a gene: 3. This CDR3 has 14 residues. The chain's CDR3 is CASRLDRGTGELFF. The CDR3 nucleotides read TGTGCCAGTAGGTTGGACAGGGGCACCGGGGAGCTGTTTTTT.

This chain uses TRBV5-6 with TRBJ2-7; possibly TRBD2 for D (5 bases). Trimming cost V 4 bases and J 9 bases, with 17 bases left between them. The CDR3 is 13 residues long. Germline V gives CDR1 SGHDT, CDR2 YYEEEE. CDR3 nucleotides: TGTGCCAGCAGCCTTTCAGGAGGTCCTGGGCAGTACTTC. Translated, it gives CASSLSGGPGQYF.

The gene calls are TRBV6-1 and TRBJ1-2; D unresolved. Between the trimmed V and J ends, which lost 1 base and 4 bases, there was a span of 10 bases. This CDR3 has 14 amino acids. Germline CDR1 reads MNHNS; CDR2 reads SASEGT. As DNA, the CDR3 is TGTGCCAGCAGTGAAGGAACCCGCGTCTATGGCTACACCTTC. Its protein is CASSEGTRVYGYTF.

This chain joins TRBV6-1 and TRBJ1-4; the D gene is possibly TRBD1 (6 bases). Germline lookup yields CDR1 MNHNS and CDR2 SASEGT. V lost 7 bases and J 7 bases, leaving 13 bases between the germline ends. This CDR3 is 13 amino acids long. The CDR3 sequence is CASKLIGGEKLFF. The CDR3 DNA reads TGTGCCAGCAAACTCATAGGGGGTGAAAAACTGTTTTTT.

This chain links TRBV1 with TRBJ2-7; the table assigns TRBD1, which was not confirmed against the DNA. TRBV1 is reported as a pseudogene. CDR3 size: 17 residues. The CDR3 region is CTSSQDRQALCSYEQYF. The CDR3 DNA follows: TGCACCAGCAGCCAAGACCGACAGGCCCTCTGCTCCTACGAGCAGTACTTC.

The chain joins TRBV14 to TRBJ2-7; maybe TRBD2 (5 bases). This CDR3 region has 14 residues. Trimming took off 4 bases at V and 4 bases at J, with 14 bases between the two ends. CDR1 is SGHDN and CDR2 is FVKESK in the germline V gene. The CDR3: CASSLAGVTYEQYF. DNA of the CDR3: TGTGCCAGCAGCCTAGCCGGGGTGACGTACGAGCAGTACTTC.

This clone has only a few counts. DNA of the CDR3: TGTGCCAGCAGCTTACGACAGTCGGCCACTGAAGCTTTCTTT. Amino acid sequence: CASSLRQSATEAFF. V and J are TRBV7-2 and TRBJ1-1; possibly TRBD1 for D (5 bases). There are 14 residues in the CDR3. Germline CDR1 SGHTA, CDR2 FQGNSA. The V and J ends lost 2 bases and 4 bases respectively, with 11 bases between them. The whole variable domain, remainder taken from reference TRBV7-2 and TRBJ1-1, is GAGVSQSPSNKVTEKGKDVELRCDPISGHTALYWYRQSLGQGLEFLIYFQGNSAPDKSGLPSDRFSAERTGGSVSTLTIQRTQQEDSAVYLCASSLRQSATEAFFGQGTRLTVV.

V gene TRBV5-4 combines with J gene TRBJ2-3; 12 bases align to TRBD2. The CDR3 has 17 residues. The V segment lost 0 bases and the J segment 5 bases; nucleotides outside the gene matches: 7. Germline loops: CDR1 SGHNT, CDR2 YYREEE (reference sequence). The DNA of the CDR3 is TGTGCCAGCAGCTTGGGTCTAGCGGGAGGGCCGGAAGATACGCAGTATTTT. Its translation is CASSLGLAGGPEDTQYF.

CDR3 protein: CASSAHYEKLFF. CDR3 coding DNA: TGTGCCAGCAGTGCCCACTATGAAAAACTGTTTTTT. The chain has TRBV2 and TRBJ1-4; D remains ambiguous. Germline assignment: CDR1 SNHLY and CDR2 FYNNEI. This CDR3 comprises 12 residues. Trimming stripped 4 bases from V and 6 bases from J, with 6 bases between. The complete variable domain, with remaining parts taken from reference TRBV2 and TRBJ1-4, reads EPEVTQTPSHQVTQMGQEVILRCVPISNHLYFYWYRQILGQKVEFLVSFYNNEISEKSEIFDDQFSVERPDGSNFTLKIRSTKLEDSAMYFCASSAHYEKLFFGSGTQLSVL.

A single count supports this clone. This chain joins TRBV28 and TRBJ2-1, with D perhaps TRBD1 (5 bases). Trimming left V 7 bases short and J 3 bases short, with 13 bases between. This CDR3 has 14 residues. Germline assignment: CDR1 MDHEN and CDR2 SYDVKM. As DNA, the CDR3 is TGTGCCAGCAACATCATAGGGGACTACAATGAGCAGTTCTTC. Translating it yields CASNIIGDYNEQFF.

This clone was counted between two and nine times. The genes are TRBV4-1 and TRBJ1-5; 12 bases map to TRBD1. The CDR3 runs to 18 residues. The V gene end was trimmed by 4 bases and the J gene end by 4 bases; junction bases not matched to a gene: 11. Germline lookup yields CDR1 MGHRA and CDR2 YSYEKL. The CDR3 sequence is CASSLTPGQGAANQPQHF. The CDR3 nucleotides are TGCGCCAGCAGCCTTACCCCGGGACAGGGGGCGGCAAATCAGCCCCAGCATTTT.

This chain links TRBV5-1 with TRBJ2-5; 10 bases agree with TRBD2. V shed 3 bases, J shed 1 base, and the junction held 6 bases outside the gene matches. Germline V gene lookup returns CDR1 SGHRS and CDR2 YFSETQ. This CDR3 spans 16 amino acids. The CDR3 is CASSSSIAGGQETQYF. The CDR3 DNA is TGCGCCAGCAGCTCGAGCATAGCGGGGGGCCAAGAGACCCAGTACTTC.

This clone was seen more than once but under ten times. The chain links TRBV19 to TRBJ2-7; D is uncertain. The CDR3 is made up of 13 amino acids. V shed 5 bases and J shed 5 bases, with 13 bases lying between them. CDR1 and CDR2 (germline): LNHDA, SQIVND (reference sequence). The CDR3 here is CASSLTDWDEQYF. DNA for the CDR3: TGTGCCAGTAGTCTCACTGACTGGGACGAGCAGTACTTC.

The V gene is TRBV19, the J gene TRBJ2-7, with D perhaps matching TRBD1 (6 bases). V lost 3 bases and J lost 5, with 14 bases in between. Germline CDR1 and CDR2: LNHDA and SQIVND (reference sequence). CDR3 length: 14 amino acids. CDR3 region: CASSILGTNNEQYF. The CDR3 coding sequence is TGTGCCAGTAGTATCCTCGGGACAAACAACGAGCAGTACTTC.

V and J are TRBV5-4 and TRBJ2-1; TRBD1 matches 7 bases. V shed 5 bases and J 2 bases; nucleotides not matched to a gene: 7. CDR3 length: 15 amino acids. From germline, CDR1 is SGHNT and CDR2 YYREEE (reference sequence). The CDR3 coding sequence is TGTGCCAGCAGTCACCCGACAGGGACCTACAATGAGCAGTTCTTC. Translated: CASSHPTGTYNEQFF.

A word on this clone: The junction differs from germline at one of its ends, possibly a read error. The same CDR3 also results from other DNA sequences found in this sample. The J gene is TRBJ2-6, the V gene TRBV4-3; 7 bases are a match to TRBD1. The CDR3 sequence is 19 residues long. Germline V gives CDR1 LGHNA, CDR2 YSLEER. The CDR3 protein is CASSQETPGQTTGANVLTF. Here the CDR3 DNA reads TGCGCCAGCAGCCAAGAAACCCCGGGACAGACCACAGGGGCCAACGTCCTGACTTTT.